The 18 T cell receptor beta chains presented below share a single source sample, sequenced in a study of TIL therapy for anti-PD-1-resistant metastatic lung cancer. The immunoSEQ assay was v3. TCRdb's table, derived via immunoSEQ multiplex PCR, lists solely in-frame clones and lacks some. In the table there are tens of thousands of clones, around 87% of which are singletons. Time point of the sample: pre-treatment sample, taken before nivolumab and TIL therapy. Here the sequenced sample was blood, taken at baseline. The receptors were sampled from a person aged 25-85 years with non-small cell lung cancer.

This clone came up once. The rearrangement uses TRBV12-5 and TRBJ1-2; D may be TRBD1 (5 bases). Germline V lookup: CDR1 LGHNT, CDR2 FRNRAP. Deletions cut 8 bases from V and 7 bases from J, with 17 bases between. This CDR3 comprises 13 residues. The CDR3 sequence is CASIGHPNIGYTF. CDR3 DNA sequence: TGTGCTAGTATAGGACATCCTAACATTGGCTACACCTTC.

The chain has TRBV7-6 and TRBJ2-3, with a weak D call TRBD1 (5 bases). CDR1 and CDR2 (germline): SGHVS, FNYEAQ. There are 14 residues in the CDR3. With 4 bases removed from V and 2 bases from J, the gap between germline ends came to 10 bases. In DNA form, the CDR3 reads TGTGCCAGCAGCTCCTTAGGGGCCACAGATACGCAGTATTTT. Its translation: CASSSLGATDTQYF.

The rearrangement links TRBV7-3 to TRBJ2-3; D ambiguous. Germline V gene data show CDR1 as SGHTA and CDR2 as FQGTGA. V lost 2 bases to trimming and J lost 4 bases, with 13 bases between them. This CDR3 has 15 residues. CDR3 region: CASSLSLKRSDTQYF. CDR3 nucleotide sequence: TGTGCCAGCAGCTTATCGTTAAAGAGATCAGATACGCAGTATTTT. Full variable domain (remainder filled in from reference TRBV7-3 and TRBJ2-3): GAGVSQTPSNKVTEKGKYVELRCDPISGHTALYWYRQSLGQGPEFLIYFQGTGAADDSGLPNDRFFAVRPEGSVSTLKIQRTERGDSAVYLCASSLSLKRSDTQYFGPGTRLTVL.

The chain is built from TRBV5-1 and TRBJ2-7; D uncertain. This CDR3 is 14 amino acids long. CDR1 and CDR2 from the germline V gene are SGHRS and YFSETQ. V lost 1 base and J 3 bases, leaving 11 bases between the germline ends. CDR3 in DNA: TGCGCCAGCAGCTTGAACGGACCCGGCTACGAGCAGTACTTC. The encoded protein is CASSLNGPGYEQYF.

V is TRBV2 and J is TRBJ2-2, with 8 bases lining up with TRBD2. Trimming took 7 bases from V and 0 from J; bases not matched to a gene: 19. CDR1 and CDR2 from the germline V gene are SNHLY and FYNNEI. The CDR3 length is 20 residues. The CDR3 sequence: CASTYVGGGRHFANTGELFF. In nucleotides, the CDR3 is TGTGCCAGCACATACGTCGGGGGGGGCCGCCATTTCGCGAACACCGGGGAGCTGTTTTTT.

The chain employs TRBV7-3 and TRBJ2-7, with D uncertain. V lost 3 bases and J 0 bases, leaving 6 bases between the germline ends. The CDR3 is made up of 13 amino acids. CDR1 SGHTA and CDR2 FQGTGA come from the germline V gene. Here the CDR3 DNA reads TGTGCCAGCAGCTTCCCTAGCTCCTACGAGCAGTACTTC. This gives the protein CASSFPSSYEQYF.

Only a few counts were recorded for this clone. The V and J genes are TRBV19 and TRBJ1-5; D gene unclear. The germline V and J ends were trimmed by 3 bases and 7 bases, with 10 bases remaining between them. Germline V gene sequence: CDR1 LNHDA, CDR2 SQIVND (reference sequence). The CDR3 is 13 amino acids. In nucleotides, the CDR3 is TGTGCCAGTAGTATTGGGGATGTCCAGCCCCAGCATTTT. Encoded protein: CASSIGDVQPQHF.

The CDR3 protein is CASSLANYNEQFF. CDR3 sequence (DNA): TGTGCCAGCAGTTTGGCGAACTACAATGAGCAGTTCTTC. The rearrangement joins TRBV27 to TRBJ2-1; D is unresolved. This CDR3 is 13 amino acids long. The germline V gene has CDR1 MNHEY and CDR2 SMNVEV (reference sequence). V was cut by 3 bases and J by 3 bases, with 6 bases left in between.

The gene calls are TRBV2 and TRBJ1-2; 11 positions agree with TRBD1. CDR1 SNHLY and CDR2 FYNNEI come from the germline V gene. J lost 9 bases, V lost 5 bases, and 5 bases had no gene match. The CDR3 contains 13 residues. This CDR3 is CASSLDRGPRYTF. The CDR3 coding sequence is TGTGCCAGCAGTTTGGACAGGGGGCCCCGCTACACCTTC.

CDR3 loop: CASSLVGGSEYEQYF. The CDR3 DNA is TGTGCCAGCAGCTTAGTGGGCGGGAGTGAATACGAGCAGTACTTC. The chain has TRBV7-9 and TRBJ2-7, with 7 nucleotides matching TRBD2. The length of the CDR3 is 15 residues. After removal of 1 base from V and 4 bases from J, the junction contained 7 bases not matched to a gene. The germline V gene has CDR1 SEHNR and CDR2 FQNEAQ (reference sequence).

The rearrangement joins TRBV2 to TRBJ2-4, with 8 bases fitting TRBD1. V gave up 6 bases and J gave up 8 bases; unmatched junction bases: 18. This CDR3 spans 17 amino acids. The V gene's germline CDR1 is SNHLY and CDR2 FYNNEI. Written as DNA, the CDR3 is TGTGCCAGCAGCGTTACCCCGACAGGGGCCTTTGGAGACATTCAGTACTTC. Translating it yields CASSVTPTGAFGDIQYF.

V is TRBV11-2 and J is TRBJ1-6; D unclear. The CDR3 consists of 13 residues. Deletions cut 0 bases from V and 10 bases from J, with 7 bases between. Germline lookup yields CDR1 SGHAT and CDR2 FQNNGV. Here the CDR3 reads CASSLDRGSPLHF. CDR3 DNA: TGTGCCAGCAGCTTAGATCGTGGGTCACCCCTCCACTTT.

In this sample, this clone turned up once. V usage is TRBV3-1 (or the pseudogene TRBV3-2) and J usage is TRBJ2-1, with unresolved D. CDR1 is LGHDT and CDR2 is YNNKEL in the germline V gene (reference sequence). V was clipped by 5 bases and J by 0 bases, with 11 bases between them. The CDR3 has 15 amino acids. CDR3 DNA sequence: TGTGCCAGCAGCTCTACGGTGAGCTCCTACAATGAGCAGTTCTTC. Its translation: CASSSTVSSYNEQFF.

This clone was counted a single time. This sequence joins TRBV7-3 and TRBJ2-1; D possibly uses TRBD1 or TRBD2 (6 bases each). V shed 5 bases and J shed 4 bases, with 18 bases lying between them. Germline loops: CDR1 SGHTA, CDR2 FQGTGA. This CDR3 comprises 16 residues. CDR3 nucleotides: TGTGCCAGCAGCGCCTCGGGGGCGGGGCTTTACAATGAGCAGTTCTTC. It translates to CASSASGAGLYNEQFF.

The chain combines TRBV27 with TRBJ1-2, with no clear D. The CDR3 runs 9 residues. The germline V gene encodes CDR1 MNHEY and CDR2 SMNVEV (reference sequence). V lost 8 bases to trimming and J lost 4 bases, with 2 bases between them. CDR3 region: CASPYGYTF. CDR3 coding DNA: TGTGCCAGCCCCTATGGCTACACCTTC.

This clone was recorded a few times. The V and J genes are TRBV7-9 and TRBJ1-4; D perhaps matches TRBD1 (6 bases). The CDR3 consists of 16 residues. Germline lookup yields CDR1 SEHNR and CDR2 FQNEAQ (reference sequence). V lost 4 bases to trimming and J lost 0 bases, with 12 bases between them. The CDR3 coding sequence is TGTGCCAGCAGCTCTGGACAGACTGCAACTAATGAAAAACTGTTTTTT. This codes for CASSSGQTATNEKLFF.

Turning to this clone: The sample contains more than one DNA sequence encoding this CDR3. The rearrangement uses TRBV7-9 and TRBJ1-2; TRBD1 is a possible D gene (5 bases). Germline V gene lookup returns CDR1 SEHNR and CDR2 FQNEAQ (reference sequence). The CDR3 runs to 14 residues. The V end was cut by 1 base, the J end by 3 bases, with 9 bases between. The chain's CDR3 is CASSLGQGDYGYTF. Here the CDR3 DNA reads TGTGCCAGCAGCTTAGGCCAGGGTGACTATGGCTACACCTTC.

This chain uses TRBV13 with TRBJ1-6, with 10 bases fitting TRBD1. J was trimmed by 10 bases and V by 1 base; bases with no gene match: 7. In germline, CDR1 is PRHDT, CDR2 FYEKMQ (reference sequence). CDR3 length equals 16 residues. In nucleotides, the CDR3 is TGTGCCAGCAGCTTAGACCCGGGACAGGGGAGATCACCCCTCCACTTT. The encoded protein is CASSLDPGQGRSPLHF.